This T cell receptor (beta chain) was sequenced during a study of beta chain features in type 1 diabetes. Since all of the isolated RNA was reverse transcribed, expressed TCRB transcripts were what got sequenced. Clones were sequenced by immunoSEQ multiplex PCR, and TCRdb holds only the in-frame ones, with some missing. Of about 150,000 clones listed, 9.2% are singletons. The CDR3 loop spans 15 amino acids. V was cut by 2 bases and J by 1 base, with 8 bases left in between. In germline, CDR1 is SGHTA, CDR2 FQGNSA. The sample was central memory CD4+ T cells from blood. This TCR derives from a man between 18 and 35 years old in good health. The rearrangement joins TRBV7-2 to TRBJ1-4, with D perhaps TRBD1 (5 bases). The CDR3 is CASSLLRGTNEKLFF. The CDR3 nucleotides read TGTGCCAGCAGCTTACTAAGGGGAACTAATGAAAAACTGTTTTTT.